A selection of T cell receptor beta chains follows, all from one sample in a study of blood T cell repertoires in COVID-19. Some clones are missing from TCRdb's copy, which holds only in-frame ones; the method was immunoSEQ multiplex PCR. This table has 200,000 or so clones, around four fifths appearing once. Material for sequencing was peripheral blood. Receptor source: a woman between 65 and 79 years old with active or convalescent COVID-19. CDR3s include the opening cysteine and the closing phenylalanine or tryptophan. The order of the fields is V gene, D gene, J gene, CDR3 length, clone size, CDR3 DNA, CDR3 protein. D genes are given only for firm matches. Expanded clones are given a class, and other clones once, few, many or no size at all.

v_call: TRBV2
d_call: NA
j_call: TRBJ1-6
cdr3_length: 12
clone_size: NA
cdr3_nt: TGTGCCAGCAGGGACAGTTATTCACCCCTCCACTTT
cdr3_aa: CASRDSYSPLHF

v_call: TRBV5-5
d_call: TRBD2
j_call: TRBJ2-7
cdr3_length: 14
clone_size: NA
cdr3_nt: TGTGCCAGCAGTCGGACTAGCTCCTTGAGTGAGCAGTACTTC
cdr3_aa: CASSRTSSLSEQYF

v_call: TRBV9
d_call: TRBD2
j_call: TRBJ2-5
cdr3_length: 16
clone_size: NA
cdr3_nt: TGTGCCAGCAGCGTTCTACCGGGAGGGCACCAAGAGACCCAGTACTTC
cdr3_aa: CASSVLPGGHQETQYF

v_call: TRBV15
d_call: TRBD2
j_call: TRBJ2-5
cdr3_length: 15
clone_size: NA
cdr3_nt: TGTGCCACCAGCAGAGGGGAGGGATCTGGGGAGACCCAGTACTTC
cdr3_aa: CATSRGEGSGETQYF

v_call: TRBV28
d_call: TRBD2
j_call: TRBJ2-3
cdr3_length: 14
clone_size: NA
cdr3_nt: TGTGCCAGCAGAGTAGCGGGTACCACAGATACGCAGTATTTT
cdr3_aa: CASRVAGTTDTQYF

v_call: TRBV19
d_call: NA
j_call: TRBJ2-7
cdr3_length: 13
clone_size: NA
cdr3_nt: TGTGCCAGTAGTCCCGGGGTATCCTACGAGCAGTACTTC
cdr3_aa: CASSPGVSYEQYF

v_call: TRBV7-8
d_call: NA
j_call: TRBJ2-5
cdr3_length: 13
clone_size: NA
cdr3_nt: TGTGCCAGCAGCCGAACCCACGGGGAGACCCAGTACTTC
cdr3_aa: CASSRTHGETQYF

v_call: TRBV6-2/TRBV6-3
d_call: NA
j_call: TRBJ2-2
cdr3_length: 12
clone_size: NA
cdr3_nt: TGTGCCAGCACCCCGCAGGTCGGGGAGCTGTTTTTT
cdr3_aa: CASTPQVGELFF

v_call: TRBV6-5
d_call: NA
j_call: TRBJ2-7
cdr3_length: 14
clone_size: NA
cdr3_nt: TGTGCCAGCACCTCCGGGACAACCTCCTACGAGCAGTACTTC
cdr3_aa: CASTSGTTSYEQYF

v_call: TRBV19
d_call: TRBD1
j_call: TRBJ1-1
cdr3_length: 18
clone_size: NA
cdr3_nt: TGTGCCAGTAGTATGCGTCCCCGAGGAGGGGGCGCGGTTACTGAAGCTTTCTTT
cdr3_aa: CASSMRPRGGGAVTEAFF

v_call: TRBV12-5
d_call: NA
j_call: TRBJ1-2
cdr3_length: 15
clone_size: NA
cdr3_nt: TGTGCTAGTGGTTTGGTACGGGGTAGAACAGATCAGCACACCTTC
cdr3_aa: CASGLVRGRTDQHTF

v_call: TRBV28
d_call: TRBD1
j_call: TRBJ1-2
cdr3_length: 12
clone_size: NA
cdr3_nt: TGTGCCAGCACGACACAGGGGGATGGCTACACCTTC
cdr3_aa: CASTTQGDGYTF

v_call: TRBV6-1
d_call: TRBD1
j_call: TRBJ1-1
cdr3_length: 15
clone_size: NA
cdr3_nt: TGTGCCAGCAGTGAAGCGATGGGACAGGGCACTGAAGCTTTCTTT
cdr3_aa: CASSEAMGQGTEAFF

v_call: TRBV21-1
d_call: NA
j_call: TRBJ1-5
cdr3_length: 19
clone_size: NA
cdr3_nt: TGTGCCAGCAGCCCTCATTCCGGGACAGGCGAGGTTCGCAATCAGCCCCAGCATTTT
cdr3_aa: CASSPHSGTGEVRNQPQHF

v_call: TRBV5-4
d_call: NA
j_call: TRBJ2-3
cdr3_length: 14
clone_size: NA
cdr3_nt: TGTGCCAGCAGCTTGGCGGGGACTCAAGATACGCAGTATTTT
cdr3_aa: CASSLAGTQDTQYF

v_call: TRBV7-9
d_call: NA
j_call: TRBJ2-3
cdr3_length: 16
clone_size: NA
cdr3_nt: TGTGCCAGCAGCTTACCCCTCGCGGGTGGCACAGATACGCAGTATTTT
cdr3_aa: CASSLPLAGGTDTQYF

v_call: TRBV5-1
d_call: TRBD1
j_call: TRBJ1-2
cdr3_length: 14
clone_size: NA
cdr3_nt: TGCGCCAGCAGCTTGGGGGACAGGGGTTATGGCTACACCTTC
cdr3_aa: CASSLGDRGYGYTF

v_call: TRBV6-5
d_call: TRBD2
j_call: TRBJ2-4
cdr3_length: 15
clone_size: once
cdr3_nt: TGTGCCAGCAGTTGGACTAGCGGGAGGAAAAACATTCAGTACTTC
cdr3_aa: CASSWTSGRKNIQYF

v_call: TRBV7-9
d_call: NA
j_call: TRBJ2-3
cdr3_length: 13
clone_size: NA
cdr3_nt: TGTGCCAGCAGCTTTAGCGAGACAGATACGCAGTATTTT
cdr3_aa: CASSFSETDTQYF

v_call: TRBV4-2
d_call: TRBD2
j_call: TRBJ2-1
cdr3_length: 17
clone_size: NA
cdr3_nt: TGTGCCAGCAGCCAAATAAGACCCCTAGCGGGAGTCAATGAGCAGTTCTTC
cdr3_aa: CASSQIRPLAGVNEQFF

v_call: TRBV30
d_call: NA
j_call: TRBJ2-1
cdr3_length: 12
clone_size: NA
cdr3_nt: TGTGCCTGGAGTATCAACAGCAATGAGCAGTTCTTC
cdr3_aa: CAWSINSNEQFF

v_call: TRBV19
d_call: TRBD2
j_call: TRBJ2-5
cdr3_length: 18
clone_size: NA
cdr3_nt: TGTGCCAGTAGTATAGGCGCTAGCGGGAGAGTGAGTTGGGAGACCCAGTACTTC
cdr3_aa: CASSIGASGRVSWETQYF

v_call: TRBV3-1/TRBV3-2
d_call: TRBD2
j_call: TRBJ2-1
cdr3_length: 15
clone_size: NA
cdr3_nt: TGTGCCAGCAGCCCAGCGGGAGGCTCCTACAATGAGCAGTTCTTC
cdr3_aa: CASSPAGGSYNEQFF

v_call: TRBV20-1
d_call: NA
j_call: TRBJ1-1
cdr3_length: 11
clone_size: NA
cdr3_nt: TGCAGTGCTGGGCAGAACACTGAAGCTTTCTTT
cdr3_aa: CSAGQNTEAFF